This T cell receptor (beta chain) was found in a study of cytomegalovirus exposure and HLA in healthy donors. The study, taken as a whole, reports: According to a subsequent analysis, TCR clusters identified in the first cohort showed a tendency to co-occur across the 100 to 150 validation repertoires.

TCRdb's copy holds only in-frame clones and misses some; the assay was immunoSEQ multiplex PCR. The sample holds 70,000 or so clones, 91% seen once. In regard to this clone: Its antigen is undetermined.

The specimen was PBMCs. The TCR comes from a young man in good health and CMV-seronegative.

This chain's CDR3 is CASSLGTGVGNQPQHF. As DNA, the CDR3 is TGTGCCAGCTCCCTCGGGACAGGGGTAGGGAATCAGCCCCAGCATTTT. The V call is TRBV18, the J call TRBJ1-5, with 10 bases fitting TRBD1. Trimming at V came to 6 bases and at J to 4 bases, leaving 9 bases not matched to a gene. The germline V gene has CDR1 KGHSH and CDR2 LQKENI. This CDR3 comprises 16 residues.